A selection of T cell receptor beta chains follows, all from one sample in a study of T cell changes during pregnancy in multiple sclerosis. The method was immunoSEQ multiplex PCR; TCRdb's version includes in-frame clones alone and lacks a portion of them. Among tens of thousands of clones listed, roughly 87% were seen once. The sequences come from peripheral blood, collected in the first trimester of pregnancy. The receptor set was obtained from a female donor with multiple sclerosis, enrolled in a pregnancy study. Each CDR3 is given with its conserved first and last residue. Fields, in order: clone size, D gene, J gene, V gene, CDR3 protein, CDR3 DNA. The D gene is left open where the match is weak. Only some rows state a clone size, as once, few, many or a class for expanded clones.

- - TRBJ2-1 TRBV10-1 CASSVTGTSYNEQFF TGCGCCAGCAGTGTGACCGGGACTTCCTACAATGAGCAGTTCTTC
- TRBD1 TRBJ1-2 TRBV6-6 CASSRGTGGGYTF TGTGCCAGCAGTCGAGGAACAGGGGGTGGCTACACCTTC
- TRBD1 TRBJ1-1 TRBV4-1 CASSRHKGTGVCLAFF TGCGCCAGCAGCCGACACAAGGGGACAGGGGTGTGTCTGGCTTTCTTT
- TRBD2 TRBJ2-7 TRBV5-1 CASSSSGSYEQYF TGCGCCAGCAGCTCTAGCGGTTCCTACGAGCAGTACTTC
few TRBD2 TRBJ2-3 TRBV14 CASGRTSDRTDTQYF TGTGCCAGCGGGAGGACTAGCGATAGGACTGATACGCAGTATTTT
- - TRBJ2-3 TRBV4-3 CASSQVPGEPDTQYF TGCGCCAGCAGCCAAGTCCCGGGGGAGCCAGATACGCAGTATTTT
- - TRBJ2-5 TRBV4-1 CASSQLGSEQYF TGCGCCAGCAGCCAATTGGGCAGTGAGCAGTACTTC
few - TRBJ2-5 TRBV5-6 CASSLVGEETQYF TGTGCCAGCAGCTTGGTCGGGGAAGAGACCCAGTACTTC
- - TRBJ2-7 TRBV5-4 CASSSKQGGPYEQYF TGTGCCAGCAGTTCAAAACAGGGTGGACCCTACGAGCAGTACTTC
- TRBD2 TRBJ2-3 TRBV5-4 CASSLGAGGGTDTQYF TGTGCCAGCAGCTTGGGAGCGGGAGGTGGTACAGATACGCAGTATTTT
- TRBD1 TRBJ2-5 TRBV6-1 CASSYRGGTKETQYF TGTGCCAGCTCTTATCGAGGGGGCACTAAAGAGACCCAGTACTTC
once TRBD2 TRBJ2-5 TRBV11-2 CASSWTRRREVQETQYF TGTGCCAGCAGCTGGACGAGACGGCGGGAGGTCCAAGAGACCCAGTACTTC
- - TRBJ2-1 TRBV29-1 CSALTDKDEQFF TGCAGCGCCCTGACAGATAAGGATGAGCAGTTCTTC
many TRBD2 TRBJ2-1 TRBV6-4 CASSDSSGSYNEQFF TGTGCCAGCAGTGACTCTAGCGGGAGTTACAATGAGCAGTTCTTC
- - TRBJ1-2 TRBV30 CAWSVAAVSYGYTF TGTGCCTGGAGTGTAGCGGCAGTGAGTTATGGCTACACCTTC
- - TRBJ1-2 TRBV7-2 CASSPDSSQSGYTF TGTGCCAGCAGTCCTGACTCAAGTCAAAGTGGCTACACCTTC
- - TRBJ1-1 TRBV7-3 CASSLTGGNTEAFF TGTGCCAGCAGCTTAACAGGGGGGAACACTGAAGCTTTCTTT
- - TRBJ1-3 TRBV5-1 CASSLQGSGGNTIYF TGCGCCAGCAGCCTACAGGGATCGGGCGGAAACACCATATATTTT
- - TRBJ2-1 TRBV29-1 CSVEDLNRRAYNEQFF TGCAGCGTTGAAGATCTTAACCGGAGGGCCTACAATGAGCAGTTCTTC
- TRBD1 TRBJ2-7 TRBV27 CASSLSRGGANEQYF TGTGCCAGCAGTTTATCCAGAGGGGGCGCGAACGAGCAGTACTTC
- TRBD1 TRBJ1-5 TRBV10-3 CAISESRETGVLGVPQHF TGTGCCATCAGTGAGTCGAGGGAGACAGGGGTCTTAGGGGTGCCCCAGCATTTT
- TRBD2 TRBJ2-1 TRBV4-2 CASSQDRGEPYNEQFF TGTGCCAGCAGCCAAGATCGGGGGGAGCCATACAATGAGCAGTTCTTC
- - TRBJ2-7 TRBV10-1 CASSESSTGEQYF TGCGCCAGCAGTGAGTCATCAACGGGCGAGCAGTACTTC
- - TRBJ2-3 TRBV4-1 CASSQDPGTDTQYF TGCGCCAGCAGCCAAGATCCGGGAACAGATACGCAGTATTTT
- - TRBJ2-1 TRBV10-2 CASSLSTSSYNEQFF TGCGCCAGCAGTCTTTCCACTAGCTCCTACAATGAGCAGTTCTTC
- TRBD2 TRBJ2-1 TRBV11-2 CASSARGAGGQYEFF TGTGCCAGCAGCGCCCGAGGAGCGGGAGGGCAATACGAGTTCTTC
- - TRBJ1-5 TRBV27 CASWGGTSNQPQHF TGTGCCAGCTGGGGGGGAACTAGCAATCAGCCCCAGCATTTT
- TRBD1 TRBJ1-1 TRBV29-1 CSVGTGWSEAFF TGCAGCGTTGGGACAGGGTGGTCTGAAGCTTTCTTT
medium-sized - TRBJ1-1 TRBV6-5 CASSYSPGLNTEAFF TGTGCCAGCAGTTACTCCCCAGGGCTGAACACTGAAGCTTTCTTT
- TRBD1 TRBJ1-1 TRBV19 CASSSPRTGRTEAFF TGTGCCAGTAGTTCACCGCGGACAGGGCGGACTGAAGCTTTCTTT
once - TRBJ2-5 TRBV6-4 CASSDSRRETQYF TGTGCCAGCAGTGACTCAAGGCGGGAGACCCAGTACTTC
once TRBD2 TRBJ2-5 TRBV5-4 CASRPSGGVQETQYF TGTGCCAGCAGACCTAGCGGGGGCGTTCAAGAGACCCAGTACTTC
once TRBD1 TRBJ2-3 TRBV4-3 CASSQTATGTGGIGAQYF TGCGCCAGCAGCCAAACCGCAACCGGGACAGGGGGGATCGGGGCGCAGTATTTT
- - TRBJ2-7 TRBV18 CASSPRISGGSYEQYF TGTGCCAGCTCACCAAGGATCAGCGGCGGCTCCTACGAGCAGTACTTC
- - TRBJ1-5 TRBV5-6 CASSGGGYQPQHF TGTGCCAGCAGCGGGGGGGGCTATCAGCCCCAGCATTTT
- TRBD1 TRBJ2-2 TRBV5-1 CASGAAGGAGELFF TGCGCCAGCGGCGCGGCAGGGGGCGCCGGGGAGCTGTTTTTT
- - TRBJ2-3 TRBV29-1 CSVVSGIDTDTQYF TGCAGCGTTGTCTCGGGAATTGATACAGATACGCAGTATTTT
- - TRBJ1-5 TRBV7-2 CASSLDAAGGGQPQHF TGTGCCAGCAGCTTAGACGCAGCCGGGGGAGGTCAGCCCCAGCATTTT
- TRBD1 TRBJ2-4 TRBV19 CASSIMGQGSSWAKNIQYF TGTGCCAGTAGTATAATGGGACAGGGGTCATCGTGGGCCAAAAACATTCAGTACTTC